These 17 T cell receptor beta chains share one sample of origin, sequenced in a study of blood T cell repertoires in COVID-19. TCRdb keeps only in-frame clones here, not all; method: immunoSEQ multiplex PCR. In the table there are 160,000 or so clones, 82% of which are singletons. The sample was peripheral blood. These receptors all stem from an older woman with acute or convalescent COVID-19.

The CDR3 DNA sequence: TGTGCCAGCAGCTTAATAGCGGGAGCTTCAGATACGCAGTATTTT. The encoded protein is CASSLIAGASDTQYF. The rearrangement links TRBV11-2 to TRBJ2-3, with 9 nucleotides matching TRBD2. Losses at the gene ends were 2 bases for V and 4 bases for J; bases not matched to a gene: 4. The germline V gene encodes CDR1 SGHAT and CDR2 FQNNGV. This CDR3 contains 15 residues.

This sequence joins TRBV3-1 (or the pseudogene TRBV3-2) and TRBJ2-1, with 7 bases aligning to TRBD2. V lost 4 bases and J lost 2; bases outside the gene matches: 11. Germline CDR1 is LGHDT and CDR2 is YNNKEL (reference sequence). This CDR3 is 17 amino acids long. The CDR3 sequence: CASSRLIGGGTYNEQFF. The CDR3 nucleotides are TGTGCCAGCAGCCGTCTTATTGGGGGGGGTACCTACAATGAGCAGTTCTTC.

J is TRBJ2-3 and V is TRBV5-4; the D is unclear. Germline values: CDR1 SGHNT, CDR2 YYREEE (reference sequence). The CDR3 spans 16 residues. Trimming cost V 4 bases and J 1 base, with 16 bases left between them. CDR3 nucleotides: TGTGCCAGCAGCAAGCCCTCTGGCGGAGGCACAGATACGCAGTATTTT. Translating gives CASSKPSGGGTDTQYF.

The V and J genes are TRBV6-6 and TRBJ2-5; 8 positions agree with TRBD2. Germline V gives CDR1 MNHNY, CDR2 SVGAGI (reference sequence). The CDR3 spans 17 residues. V trimming: 5 bases; J trimming: 2 bases; junction bases outside the gene matches: 13. The CDR3 here is CASSLGGGLMSQETQYF. The CDR3 nucleotides are TGTGCCAGCAGTCTCGGGGGGGGCCTAATGTCTCAAGAGACCCAGTACTTC.

The chain employs TRBV5-1 and TRBJ2-3; D perhaps matches TRBD1 (6 bases). CDR1 and CDR2 (germline): SGHRS, YFSETQ. V lost 2 bases, J lost 3 bases, and 10 bases lay in between. The CDR3 loop spans 14 amino acids. CDR3 region: CASSLQGQTDTQYF. For the CDR3, the DNA is TGCGCCAGCAGCTTACAGGGACAAACAGATACGCAGTATTTT. Filled out from reference TRBV5-1 and TRBJ2-3, the complete variable domain reads KAGVTQTPRYLIKTRGQQVTLSCSPISGHRSVSWYQQTPGQGLQFLFEYFSETQRNKGNFPGRFSGRQFSNSRSEMNVSTLELGDSALYLCASSLQGQTDTQYFGPGTRLTVL.

The genes are TRBV28 and TRBJ1-6; D is undetermined. Germline CDR1 and CDR2: MDHEN and SYDVKM. Trimming shortened V by 1 base and J by 14 bases, and 12 bases separated the two germline ends. This CDR3 contains 13 residues. The CDR3 loop reads CASSLSQVRALHF. In nucleotides, the CDR3 is TGTGCCAGCAGTTTATCGCAGGTGAGGGCCCTCCACTTT.

This clone appeared once. The chain joins TRBV7-3 to TRBJ1-1; the match to TRBD1 covers 8 bases. Per germline, CDR1 SGHTA and CDR2 FQGTGA. CDR3 length: 17 residues. Trimming at V came to 2 bases and at J to 2 bases, leaving 10 bases not matched to a gene. The CDR3 here is CASSLGSRAGGNTEAFF. DNA for the CDR3: TGTGCCAGCAGCTTAGGGTCCAGAGCAGGGGGCAACACTGAAGCTTTCTTT.

The chain carries TRBV23-1 and TRBJ2-1; the match to TRBD2 covers 13 bases. TRBV23-1 carries the ORF label, with uncertain function. The CDR3 is made up of 19 amino acids. Trimming removed 4 bases from V and 4 bases from J; junction bases left unmatched: 13. The CDR3 loop reads CASSPLRELLAGGYNEQFF. The CDR3 DNA sequence: TGCGCCAGCAGTCCCCTCAGGGAGTTACTAGCGGGAGGGTACAATGAGCAGTTCTTC.

The rearrangement joins TRBV24-1 to TRBJ2-1, with 14 bases matching TRBD2. The V gene's germline CDR1 is KGHDR and CDR2 SFDVKD. V lost 3 bases, J lost 6 bases, and 12 bases stayed unmatched. This CDR3 region has 19 residues. The CDR3 protein is CATSDTTGTSGSRGNEQFF. CDR3 DNA: TGTGCCACCAGTGATACTACGGGGACTAGCGGGAGTAGAGGCAATGAGCAGTTCTTC.

This chain links TRBV7-9 with TRBJ1-2, with D possibly matching TRBD1 (6 bases). Germline-derived CDR1 and CDR2 are SEHNR and FQNEAQ (reference sequence). This CDR3 is built from 13 residues. The V end lost 7 bases, the J end lost 7 bases, and 16 bases lay between the germline ends. CDR3: CASKVLGGGGYTF. The CDR3 DNA follows: TGTGCCAGCAAGGTCTTAGGGGGTGGTGGCTACACCTTC.

This sequence joins TRBV12-5 and TRBJ2-1, with TRBD1 identical over 9 bases. With V trimmed by 6 bases and J by 5 bases, 5 bases remained unmatched. Looked up from germline, CDR1 is LGHNT and CDR2 is FRNRAP. The CDR3 has 14 amino acids. In DNA form, the CDR3 reads TGTGCTAGTGGACCGGGACAGGGTGACAATGAGCAGTTCTTC. Encoded protein: CASGPGQGDNEQFF.

This clone was detected only once. The identical CDR3 is also encoded by other nucleotide sequences in the sample. This sequence joins TRBV7-2 and TRBJ2-7, with D possibly matching TRBD2 (6 bases). V gave up 2 bases and J gave up 0 bases, with 11 bases separating them. There are 15 residues in the CDR3. Per germline, CDR1 SGHTA and CDR2 FQGNSA. As DNA, the CDR3 is TGTGCCAGCAGCTTAATTAGCGGCAGCTCCTACGAGCAGTACTTC. This gives the protein CASSLISGSSYEQYF.

V usage is TRBV7-3 and J usage is TRBJ2-1; 13 bases are shared with TRBD2. Germline loops: CDR1 SGHTA, CDR2 FQGTGA. This CDR3 contains 16 residues. Unmatched junction bases numbered 5, after V lost 2 bases and J lost 7 bases. The CDR3 spells CASSLLGTSGVNEQFF. The DNA for the CDR3 is TGTGCCAGCAGCTTATTAGGGACTAGCGGGGTGAATGAGCAGTTCTTC.

This chain connects TRBV9 to TRBJ2-7, with 9 bases matching TRBD1. Germline-derived CDR1 and CDR2 are SGDLS and YYNGEE. V dropped 0 bases and J dropped 7; count of bases not matched to a gene: 11. This CDR3 is 16 amino acids long. The CDR3 DNA reads as TGTGCCAGCAGCGTAGGTCTGGGACAGGGATTCGATGAGCAGTACTTC. This encodes CASSVGLGQGFDEQYF.

This chain uses TRBV3-1 (or the pseudogene TRBV3-2) with TRBJ1-6, with D uncertain. The CDR3 sequence is 16 residues long. The germline V and J ends were trimmed by 1 base and 10 bases, with 17 bases remaining between them. CDR1 and CDR2 from the germline V gene are LGHDT and YNNKEL (reference sequence). This CDR3 is CASSQVGAGIISPLHF. Here the CDR3 DNA reads TGTGCCAGCAGCCAAGTTGGAGCGGGGATAATCTCACCCCTCCACTTT.

This clone has a single count. The chain couples TRBV7-9 to TRBJ1-6; D is perhaps TRBD1 (6 bases). Germline CDR1 and CDR2: SEHNR and FQNEAQ (reference sequence). The germline V and J ends were trimmed by 5 bases and 7 bases, with 9 bases remaining between them. CDR3 length: 13 amino acids. CDR3 amino acids: CASSPTGNSPLHF. The CDR3 DNA reads TGTGCCAGCAGCCCCACAGGGAATTCACCCCTCCACTTT.

The chain couples TRBV24-1 to TRBJ2-2, with TRBD1 as a possible D gene (5 bases). This CDR3 region has 16 residues. From germline, CDR1 is KGHDR and CDR2 SFDVKD. Between the trimmed V and J ends, which lost 1 base and 1 base, there was a span of 9 bases. The CDR3 sequence is CATSDFDRLNTGELFF. CDR3 coding DNA: TGTGCCACCAGTGATTTTGACAGACTGAACACCGGGGAGCTGTTTTTT.